The 2 T cell receptor beta chains below all came from one sample that was sequenced in a study of blood T cell repertoires in COVID-19. Data came from immunoSEQ multiplex PCR; TCRdb stores just in-frame clones and leaves some out. In the table there are about 320,000 clones, around 89% of which are singletons. Sequenced input: peripheral blood. The receptor source for this set is a man aged 18 to 29 who had recovered from COVID-19.

The J gene is TRBJ1-6, the V gene TRBV7-8; TRBD1 is a possible D gene (6 bases). The germline gives CDR1 SGHVS, CDR2 FQNEAQ. Trimming shortened V by 4 bases and J by 2 bases, and 12 bases separated the two germline ends. The CDR3 covers 16 residues. The DNA of the CDR3 is TGTGCCAGCAGCTCAACAGGGATCACCTATAATTCACCCCTCCACTTT. Translating gives CASSSTGITYNSPLHF.

J is TRBJ1-5 and V is TRBV7-6, with D hard to call. Per the germline V gene, CDR1 is SGHVS and CDR2 is FNYEAQ. The CDR3 covers 12 residues. Trimming removed 6 bases at V and 4 bases at J, with 7 bases between. The CDR3 region has the DNA TGTGCCAGCAGAAATCCTAATCAGCCCCAGCATTTT. Its translation is CASRNPNQPQHF.